Each of the 26 T cell receptor beta chains below was sequenced from the same sample in a study of early T cells in non-severe SARS-CoV-2 infection. Each CDR3 protein is one row after TCRdb ran MiXCR on the 5' RACE reads. The sample lists about 27,000 distinct CDR3 sequences; more than 3.5% were seen once. Sequences were obtained from whole blood. All receptors come from an adult who was a healthcare worker with PCR-confirmed SARS-CoV-2 infection or an uninfected control (not recorded which).

This clonotype was seen repeatedly, ten times or more. The rearrangement uses TRBV27 and TRBJ2-3, with a weak D call TRBD2 (6 bases). Germline V lookup: CDR1 MNHEY, CDR2 SMNVEV (reference sequence). There are 16 residues in the CDR3. With 5 bases removed from V and 0 bases from J, the gap between germline ends came to 15 bases. The CDR3 coding sequence is TGTGCCAGCAGTACGGGACTCCAGCCTAGCACAGATACGCAGTATTTT. This encodes CASSTGLQPSTDTQYF.

This clonotype was found many times. The chain couples TRBV29-1 to TRBJ1-4; TRBD1 matches at 9 bases. V lost 7 bases to trimming and J lost 0 bases; unmatched junction nucleotides: 3. The CDR3 sequence is 14 residues long. CDR1 is SQVTM and CDR2 is ANQGSEA in the germline V gene. The CDR3 spells CSAGTGSTNEKLFF. DNA of the CDR3: TGCAGCGCGGGGACAGGGTCAACTAATGAAAAACTGTTTTTT.

The table lists this clonotype with many counts. The chain has TRBV12-3 or TRBV12-4 and TRBJ1-1; no definite D call. The V end lost 2 bases, the J end lost 11 bases, and 18 bases lay between the germline ends. This CDR3 region has 14 residues. CDR3 DNA: TGTGCCAGCAGTTTATACACCCGATTCTCGCATGCTTTCTTT. This encodes CASSLYTRFSHAFF.

Ten or more counts support this clonotype. The CDR3 DNA is TGTGCCAGCAGGGAATATACCACAGGGAACACTGAAGCTTTCTTT. Translating it yields CASREYTTGNTEAFF. V is TRBV2 and J is TRBJ1-1, with D possibly TRBD1 on 5 matching bases. Trimming removed 6 bases at V and 1 base at J, with 15 bases between. The CDR3 loop spans 15 amino acids. Germline V gene sequence: CDR1 SNHLY, CDR2 FYNNEI.

At least ten counts were recorded for this clonotype. This chain connects TRBV12-3 or TRBV12-4 to TRBJ1-3, with 10 bases fitting TRBD1. This CDR3 is 16 amino acids long. J lost 2 bases, V lost 6 bases, and 7 bases had no gene match. The CDR3 protein is CASRPGQGYAGNTIYF. The CDR3 DNA sequence: TGTGCCAGCAGGCCGGGACAGGGGTATGCTGGAAACACCATATATTTT.

This clonotype was counted at least ten times. The chain combines TRBV9 with TRBJ2-7; 9 positions agree with TRBD2. Looked up from germline, CDR1 is SGDLS and CDR2 is YYNGEE. The CDR3 extends over 16 amino acids. V was clipped by 1 base and J by 5 bases; unmatched bases: 10. The DNA for the CDR3 is TGTGCCAGCAGCGTATCGACTAGCGGACCTTTCCACGAGCAGTACTTC. Translated, it gives CASSVSTSGPFHEQYF.

The V gene is TRBV2, the J gene TRBJ1-1; no definite D call. Trimming shortened V by 2 bases and J by 5 bases, and 6 bases separated the two germline ends. This CDR3 is built from 12 residues. CDR1 and CDR2 (germline): SNHLY, FYNNEI. The CDR3: CASSESRTEAFF. CDR3 DNA sequence: TGTGCCAGCAGTGAATCTCGGACTGAAGCTTTCTTT.

The table lists this clonotype with a few counts. This rearrangement joins TRBV6-2 or TRBV6-3 to TRBJ2-1, with D perhaps assigned TRBD1 or TRBD2 (6 bases each). The CDR3 sequence is 17 residues long. The V and J ends lost 4 bases and 4 bases respectively, with 20 bases between them. Per the germline V gene, CDR1 is MNHEY and CDR2 is SVGEGT. Written as DNA, the CDR3 is TGTGCCAGCAGTTCCCACCTAGGGGGGCTTCTTTACAATGAGCAGTTCTTC. Its protein is CASSSHLGGLLYNEQFF.

This clonotype has at least ten counts. The chain employs TRBV3-1 and TRBJ2-2; 8 bases align to TRBD2. CDR3 length equals 18 residues. V shed 4 bases, J shed 0 bases, and the junction held 10 bases outside the gene matches. Germline loops: CDR1 LGHDT, CDR2 YNNKEL (reference sequence). CDR3 region: CASSLQIVLAANTGELFF. CDR3 DNA sequence: TGTGCCAGCAGCCTACAAATCGTACTAGCGGCGAACACCGGGGAGCTGTTTTTT.

This clonotype showed up just a few times. The chain couples TRBV11-1 to TRBJ2-1; D is uncertain. The CDR3 sequence is 16 residues long. V dropped 10 bases and J dropped 2 bases, with 21 bases sitting between them. Germline V CDR1 and CDR2: SGHAT, FQDESV (reference sequence). The DNA for the CDR3 is TGTGCCAACAGTTTGACCCGAGGCGGTACCTACAATGAGCAGTTCTTC. This gives the protein CANSLTRGGTYNEQFF.

This clonotype was observed at least ten times. The V and J genes are TRBV6-2 or TRBV6-3 and TRBJ1-5; a weak D match, TRBD1 (6 bases). Per germline, CDR1 MNHEY and CDR2 SVGEGT. Trimming pared 5 bases from V and 10 bases from J, leaving 9 bases between. CDR3 size: 11 residues. The CDR3 nucleotides read TGTGCCAGCAGTCCGGGGGGCCCCCAGCATTTT. Translated, it gives CASSPGGPQHF.

This clonotype was seen ten or more times. J is TRBJ2-1 and V is TRBV14; 9 bases line up with TRBD1. Germline-derived CDR1 and CDR2 are SGHDN and FVKESK. V gave up 0 bases and J gave up 0 bases; unmatched junction bases: 21. The CDR3 spans 23 residues. The CDR3 coding sequence is TGTGCCAGCAGCCAAGAAGGAGGGGTGTGGGACAGGGTGTCCCCAAGCTCCTACAATGAGCAGTTCTTC. Translation: CASSQEGGVWDRVSPSSYNEQFF.

This clonotype was found many times. The rearrangement uses TRBV7-3 and TRBJ2-3; TRBD2 agrees at 7 bases. This CDR3 has 15 amino acids. V dropped 2 bases and J dropped 5; count of bases not matched to a gene: 7. Germline CDR1 and CDR2: SGHTA and FQGTGA. The DNA for the CDR3 is TGTGCCAGCAGCTTAGGCGGGAGATCCCTAGATACGCAGTATTTT. Its protein product is CASSLGGRSLDTQYF.

This clonotype turned up a few times. The rearrangement joins TRBV27 to TRBJ1-6, with TRBD1 matching 7 bases. The CDR3 sequence is 13 residues long. The trim removed 4 bases at V and 8 bases at J, leaving 2 bases unmatched. Germline loops: CDR1 MNHEY, CDR2 SMNVEV (reference sequence). CDR3 coding DNA: TGTGCCAGCAGTTGGGGGACAGATTCACCCCTCCACTTT. Translated: CASSWGTDSPLHF.

This clonotype was counted many times. The rearrangement joins TRBV7-8 to TRBJ1-5, with 8 bases fitting TRBD1. The V and J ends lost 3 bases and 6 bases, in that order; junction bases with no gene match: 7. The CDR3 length is 15 residues. CDR1 and CDR2 from the germline V gene are SGHVS and FQNEAQ. The CDR3, as DNA: TGTGCCAGCAGCTTCTGGCAGGGGGCAAGTCAGCCCCAGCATTTT. Translated: CASSFWQGASQPQHF.

This clonotype was seen ten or more times. The chain links TRBV7-3 to TRBJ2-6; 7 bases match TRBD1. This CDR3 is built from 17 residues. J gave up 0 bases and V 4 bases, and 6 bases lay outside the gene matches. CDR1 is SGHTA and CDR2 is FQGTGA in the germline V gene. The CDR3 DNA reads as TGTGCCAGCAGCTCCTCGACAGGGTCCTCTGGGGCCAACGTCCTGACTTTC. Encoded protein: CASSSSTGSSGANVLTF.

This clonotype was detected many times. V gene TRBV20-1 combines with J gene TRBJ2-2; D not certain. Germline CDR1 DFQATT, CDR2 SNEGSKA (reference sequence). CDR3 length equals 13 residues. V lost 2 bases and J 0 bases, leaving 4 bases between the germline ends. CDR3 amino acids: CSARRPNTGELFF. As DNA, the CDR3 is TGCAGTGCTAGAAGACCGAACACCGGGGAGCTGTTTTTT.

V is TRBV7-6 and J is TRBJ2-7; the match to TRBD2 covers 8 bases. The J segment lost 6 bases and the V segment lost 5 bases, leaving 6 bases of the junction unmatched. CDR1 and CDR2 (germline): SGHVS, FNYEAQ. This CDR3 comprises 13 residues. CDR3 bases: TGTGCCAGCAGCCCCGGGACTAGGGGCGAGCAGTACTTC. Protein: CASSPGTRGEQYF.

This clonotype was seen at least ten times. V is TRBV29-1 and J is TRBJ1-5, with D unclear. The ends were cut back, 5 bases at V and 4 bases at J, with 18 bases in the middle. Per germline, CDR1 SQVTM and CDR2 ANQGSEA. This CDR3 is built from 15 residues. CDR3 coding DNA: TGCAGCGTTTCATCCGGGTCTGGCATAAATCAGCCCCAGCATTTT. Translating it yields CSVSSGSGINQPQHF.

This clonotype has a count of ten or more. The chain links TRBV7-2 to TRBJ2-1; 11 bases are shared with TRBD2. Trimming cost V 6 bases and J 6 bases; bases outside gene matches: 7. Germline V gives CDR1 SGHTA, CDR2 FQGNSA. This CDR3 contains 15 residues. CDR3 loop: CASSRTSGSLNEQFF. As DNA, the CDR3 is TGTGCCAGCAGTCGCACTAGCGGGAGCCTCAATGAGCAGTTCTTC. The full variable domain, in which reference TRBV7-2 and TRBJ2-1 provide the parts outside the CDR3, is GAGVSQSPSNKVTEKGKDVELRCDPISGHTALYWYRQSLGQGLEFLIYFQGNSAPDKSGLPSDRFSAERTGGSVSTLTIQRTQQEDSAVYLCASSRTSGSLNEQFFGPGTRLTVL.

By share, this clonotype ranks as medium-sized. This chain links TRBV29-1 with TRBJ1-2; unclear D gene. V lost 8 bases, J lost 1 base, and 17 bases lay in between. This CDR3 is 14 amino acids long. Per the germline V gene, CDR1 is SQVTM and CDR2 is ANQGSEA. The CDR3 is CSHNQAGSNYGYTF. For the CDR3, the DNA is TGCAGCCATAACCAGGCCGGGAGTAACTATGGCTACACCTTC.

This clonotype was seen many times. The chain is built from TRBV28 and TRBJ2-5; D gene ambiguous. This CDR3 is 15 amino acids long. Germline CDR1 and CDR2: MDHEN and SYDVKM. V dropped 5 bases and J dropped 3 bases, with 16 bases sitting between them. The CDR3 reads CASSPMRRVKETQYF. CDR3 sequence (DNA): TGTGCCAGCAGTCCTATGCGGCGAGTCAAAGAGACCCAGTACTTC.

This clonotype was recorded many times. The chain combines TRBV7-3 with TRBJ2-1, with TRBD2 identical over 10 bases. The CDR3 totals 17 residues. After removal of 6 bases from V and 7 bases from J, the junction contained 15 bases not matched to a gene. Germline-derived CDR1 and CDR2 are SGHTA and FQGTGA. CDR3 sequence (DNA): TGTGCCAGCAGTCTAGGGAGTACTAGCGGGATTAATAATGAGCAGTTCTTC. Translating it yields CASSLGSTSGINNEQFF.

This clonotype was counted ten times or more. V and J are TRBV4-3 and TRBJ1-1; D is unresolved. The CDR3 loop spans 16 amino acids. Germline V gene lookup returns CDR1 LGHNA and CDR2 YSLEER. V lost 0 bases to trimming and J lost 5 bases, with 16 bases between them. CDR3 nucleotide sequence: TGCGCCAGCAGCCAAGAGACGGGTGGTTGGAGGACTGAAGCTTTCTTT. Residues: CASSQETGGWRTEAFF.

CDR3 nucleotides: TGCAGTGCTAGTTCCACTTGGATGTTCTCCTACGAGCAGTACTTC. This encodes CSASSTWMFSYEQYF. The gene calls are TRBV20-1 and TRBJ2-7, with D unresolved. The CDR3 has 15 residues. Trimming shortened V by 3 bases and J by 0 bases, and 15 bases separated the two germline ends. Germline CDR1 is DFQATT and CDR2 is SNEGSKA (reference sequence).

This clonotype was detected many times. This rearrangement joins TRBV2 to TRBJ1-5; D not certain. Looked up from germline, CDR1 is SNHLY and CDR2 is FYNNEI. Trimming shortened V by 5 bases and J by 1 base, and 3 bases separated the two germline ends. This CDR3 comprises 12 residues. CDR3 nucleotides: TGTGCCAGCAGTATAAGCAATCAGCCCCAGCATTTT. Translation: CASSISNQPQHF. Complete variable domain (other parts from reference TRBV2 and TRBJ1-5): EPEVTQTPSHQVTQMGQEVILRCVPISNHLYFYWYRQILGQKVEFLVSFYNNEISEKSEIFDDQFSVERPDGSNFTLKIRSTKLEDSAMYFCASSISNQPQHFGDGTRLSIL.